These 31 T cell receptor beta chains originate from one sample sequenced in a study of T cells in Graves' hyperthyroidism and ophthalmopathy. From RNA transcripts, TCR beta CDR3 regions were amplified. The HTBI primer set served for first-round RT-PCR of the TCR CDR3. From the multiplex PCR reads, TCRdb called clonotypes with MiXCR, one entry per CDR3 protein. The data contain about 570,000 distinct CDR3 sequences, around 45% of them singletons. The source material was peripheral blood or thyroid tissue (not recorded which). The source is an adult woman with Graves' disease, either hyperthyroidism or ophthalmopathy (not recorded which).

This clonotype was observed once. The rearrangement uses TRBV7-9 and TRBJ2-6; D is ambiguous. This CDR3 is built from 16 residues. V was trimmed by 5 bases and J by 1 base, leaving 12 bases between them. Germline V gives CDR1 SEHNR, CDR2 FQNEAQ (reference sequence). The CDR3 coding sequence is TGTGCCAGCAGCGACGGGTTTCTGTCTGGGGCCAACGTCCTGACTTTC. This translates into CASSDGFLSGANVLTF.

Comments on this clonotype: Given a much more abundant clone one base away, this may be a read error. For the CDR3, the DNA is TGTGCCAGCAGTCTACAGGCGACAAATTCACCCTTCCACTTT. Its translation: CASSLQATNSPFHF. This chain links TRBV27 with TRBJ1-6, with D possibly matching TRBD1 (5 bases). The germline gives CDR1 MNHEY, CDR2 SMNVEV (reference sequence). The CDR3 is made up of 14 amino acids.

Turning to this clonotype: No conserved phenylalanine or tryptophan is present at the end of the CDR3, so a read error is the likely explanation. No DNA is shown, since the ends of the CDR3 on it are uncertain; the CDR3 is the one TCRdb lists. V gene TRBV7-9 combines with J gene TRBJ2-7. CDR1 SEHNR and CDR2 FQNEAQ come from the germline V gene (reference sequence). The CDR3 contains 8 residues when both ends are counted. CDR3: CASSHRYT.

The chain links TRBV5-1 to TRBJ2-6; D might be TRBD1 or TRBD2, each matching 5 bases. CDR1 is SGHRS, CDR2 YFSETQ, per germline. The CDR3 spans 14 residues. V was pared by 0 bases and J by 8 bases, with 9 bases between. This chain's CDR3 is CASSLGWGTNVLTF. The CDR3 DNA follows: TGCGCCAGCAGCTTGGGGTGGGGGACCAACGTCCTGACTTTC.

The table lists this clonotype with many counts. The rearrangement uses TRBV5-1 and TRBJ1-1, with 7 bases fitting TRBD1. V shed 3 bases and J 0 bases; nucleotides not matched to a gene: 2. Germline loops: CDR1 SGHRS, CDR2 YFSETQ. This CDR3 is 14 amino acids long. The CDR3 nucleotides read TGCGCCAGCAGCTGGGACAGTATGAACACTGAAGCTTTCTTT. Its protein is CASSWDSMNTEAFF.

CDR3 in DNA: TGCAGCGTTGAAGATCAAGGACGGGCTTATGGCTACACCTTC. This codes for CSVEDQGRAYGYTF. This chain joins TRBV29-1 and TRBJ1-2; D not certain. This CDR3 has 14 amino acids. Germline loops: CDR1 SQVTM, CDR2 ANQGSEA. The V gene lost 0 bases and the J gene lost 5 bases, with 13 bases spanning the gap.

A note on this clonotype: Here the CDR3 omits its conserved ending phenylalanine or tryptophan, so a read error is the likely source. This rearrangement joins TRBV5-1 to TRBJ1-1; D unresolved. The CDR3 extends over 13 amino acids. The germline gives CDR1 SGHRS, CDR2 YFSETQ. The germline V and J ends were trimmed by 4 bases and 3 bases, with 10 bases remaining between them. The chain's CDR3 is CASSVGGYTEAFL. DNA for the CDR3: TGCGCCAGCAGCGTAGGTGGCTACACTGAAGCTTTCCTT.

V is TRBV5-1 and J is TRBJ1-2, with D possibly being TRBD1 (6 bases). In germline, CDR1 is SGHRS, CDR2 YFSETQ. This CDR3 is 13 amino acids long. The V end lost 4 bases, the J end lost 6 bases, and 13 bases lay between the germline ends. CDR3 loop: CASSEGQPNGYTF. The CDR3 DNA reads TGCGCCAGCAGCGAAGGACAGCCCAATGGCTACACCTTC. The complete variable domain, with remaining parts taken from reference TRBV5-1 and TRBJ1-2, reads KAGVTQTPRYLIKTRGQQVTLSCSPISGHRSVSWYQQTPGQGLQFLFEYFSETQRNKGNFPGRFSGRQFSNSRSEMNVSTLELGDSALYLCASSEGQPNGYTFGSGTRLTVV.

The V and J genes are TRBV20-1 and TRBJ2-2; 13 positions agree with TRBD2. The V gene's germline CDR1 is DFQATT and CDR2 SNEGSKA (reference sequence). Trimming cost V 5 bases and J 7 bases; bases outside gene matches: 19. The CDR3 covers 19 residues. This chain's CDR3 is CSASSGTRTSGRAGGELFF. The CDR3 nucleotides are TGCAGTGCTTCAAGTGGCACAAGAACTAGCGGGAGGGCCGGCGGGGAGCTGTTTTTT.

This clonotype was detected ten times or more. The chain recombines TRBV5-5 with TRBJ1-3; D might be TRBD1 (5 bases). V dropped 4 bases and J dropped 0 bases, with 11 bases sitting between them. The CDR3 has 15 amino acids. Germline V gene data show CDR1 as SGHKS and CDR2 as YYEKEE (reference sequence). CDR3 amino acids: CASSRTPSSGNTIYF. CDR3 nucleotides: TGTGCCAGCAGCAGGACACCGAGCTCTGGAAACACCATATATTTT.

The table lists this clonotype with many counts. This may arise from a read error, as a much more abundant clone is one base away. This chain uses TRBV25-1 with TRBJ2-7; D not resolved. Trimming took 2 bases from V and 6 from J, leaving 20 bases between them. The length of the CDR3 is 16 residues. Germline CDR1 reads MGHDK; CDR2 reads SYGVNS. For the CDR3, the DNA is TGTGCCAGCAGTGAAACCGGTCCCGTTGGCCTTTCCGAGCAGTACTTC. Translated, it gives CASSETGPVGLSEQYF.

This clonotype has a count of ten or more. The genes are TRBV6-6 and TRBJ1-6; D remains unclear. The germline CDR1 and CDR2 sequences are MNHNY and SVGAGI (reference sequence). The length of the CDR3 is 15 residues. Trimming stripped 0 bases from V and 3 bases from J, with 6 bases between. As DNA, the CDR3 is TGTGCCAGCAGTTACTCGGCAGACTATAATTCACCCCTCCACTTT. It translates to CASSYSADYNSPLHF.

In regard to this clonotype: A read error may account for a junction end that differs from germline. The V gene is TRBV25-1, the J gene TRBJ1-2; no clear D gene. The CDR3 is 14 amino acids. Looked up from germline, CDR1 is MGHDK and CDR2 is SYGVNS. This CDR3 reads CACSAHPSARGYTF. Here the CDR3 DNA reads TGTGCCTGCAGTGCTCATCCTTCGGCCCGCGGCTACACCTTC.

The chain couples TRBV7-9 to TRBJ2-7, with a tentative D call TRBD1 (6 bases). Germline V gene data show CDR1 as SEHNR and CDR2 as FQNEAQ (reference sequence). With 5 bases removed from V and 6 bases from J, the gap between germline ends came to 14 bases. The CDR3 runs to 13 residues. The CDR3 bases are TGTGCCAGCAGCCCCGATACAGGGCCCGAGCAGTACTTC. Residues: CASSPDTGPEQYF.

This rearrangement joins TRBV24-1 to TRBJ2-7, with a weak D call TRBD2 (6 bases). Trimming cost V 3 bases and J 2 bases, with 13 bases left between them. Looked up from germline, CDR1 is KGHDR and CDR2 is SFDVKD. This CDR3 has 15 amino acids. The CDR3 reads CATSDGRESAYEQYF. The DNA of the CDR3 is TGTGCCACCAGTGATGGTCGGGAGTCAGCCTACGAGCAGTACTTC.

This clonotype appeared a single time. The chain recombines TRBV4-1 with TRBJ1-5; 8 bases align to TRBD1. This CDR3 contains 16 residues. Germline values: CDR1 MGHRA, CDR2 YSYEKL. V shed 3 bases, J shed 7 bases, and the junction held 11 bases outside the gene matches. The CDR3 DNA sequence: TGCGCCAGCAGCCACCACCAGGGGGCGTTCAGCCAGCCCCAGCATTTT. It specifies CASSHHQGAFSQPQHF.

This clonotype occurred a few times. The rearrangement links TRBV2 to TRBJ2-2; the D is unclear. From germline, CDR1 is SNHLY and CDR2 FYNNEI. The CDR3 loop spans 14 amino acids. Trimming took 6 bases from V and 5 from J, leaving 13 bases between them. CDR3 loop: CASRTDGLTGELFF. The CDR3 nucleotides read TGTGCCAGCAGGACCGACGGCCTAACCGGGGAGCTGTTTTTT.

This clonotype was seen at least ten times. The chain employs TRBV7-6 and TRBJ2-7; TRBD2 agrees at 11 bases. CDR3 length: 15 residues. Germline assignment: CDR1 SGHVS and CDR2 FNYEAQ. V shed 4 bases and J 5 bases; nucleotides not matched to a gene: 7. The CDR3 spells CASSSTSGSGNEQYF. In nucleotides, the CDR3 is TGTGCCAGCAGCTCCACTAGCGGGAGTGGGAACGAGCAGTACTTC.

CDR3 region: CAGRRGAETQYF. CDR3 sequence (DNA): TGTGCCGGACGGCGGGGGGCTGAGACCCAGTACTTC. J is TRBJ2-5 and V is TRBV5-4, with 8 bases matching TRBD2. The V gene's germline CDR1 is SGHNT and CDR2 YYREEE (reference sequence). The CDR3 has 12 residues. The trim removed 10 bases at V and 5 bases at J, leaving 7 bases unmatched.

This clonotype was observed many times. The gene calls are TRBV20-1 and TRBJ2-7; a weak D match, TRBD2 (6 bases). V was trimmed by 6 bases and J by 2 bases, leaving 17 bases between them. The CDR3 consists of 14 residues. Germline V gene data show CDR1 as DFQATT and CDR2 as SNEGSKA (reference sequence). CDR3 amino acids: CSATEGTDAYEQYF. CDR3 nucleotide sequence: TGCAGTGCGACAGAGGGGACTGACGCCTACGAGCAGTACTTC.

This clonotype was seen a few times. The V call is TRBV7-9, the J call TRBJ2-3, with D tentatively TRBD2 (6 bases). V was cut by 5 bases and J by 5 bases, with 23 bases left in between. Germline CDR1 reads SEHNR; CDR2 reads FQNEAQ (reference sequence). The CDR3 loop spans 17 amino acids. Here the CDR3 reads CASSNPSFRERGDTQYF. For the CDR3, the DNA is TGTGCCAGCAGCAACCCTAGTTTCCGGGAGAGGGGAGATACGCAGTATTTT.

The chain couples TRBV7-2 to TRBJ2-7; 7 nucleotides agree with TRBD2. Germline CDR1 reads SGHTA; CDR2 reads FQGNSA. Trimming removed 11 bases from V and 6 bases from J; junction bases left unmatched: 7. This CDR3 has 11 residues. In nucleotides, the CDR3 is TGTGCCTGCGCGGGGGACGGCGAGCAGTACTTC. Translation gives CACAGDGEQYF.

The CDR3 loop is CASSEYRSLGGYTF. The CDR3 region has the DNA TGTGCCAGCAGCGAGTATCGCTCTCTGGGGGGCTACACCTTC. This chain connects TRBV7-8 to TRBJ1-2; D gene ambiguous. V lost 5 bases, J lost 8 bases, and 18 bases lay in between. CDR3 size: 14 residues. Germline loops: CDR1 SGHVS, CDR2 FQNEAQ.

The V gene is TRBV7-2, the J gene TRBJ2-5; no clear D gene. Germline lookup yields CDR1 SGHTA and CDR2 FQGNSA. V was clipped by 4 bases and J by 9 bases, with 6 bases between them. The CDR3 is made up of 10 amino acids. The DNA for the CDR3 is TGTGCCAGCAGCTCCCAGGCCCAGTACTTC. Its translation: CASSSQAQYF.

This clonotype was recorded many times. The chain employs TRBV13 and TRBJ1-2, with D perhaps TRBD1 (5 bases). Germline CDR1 reads PRHDT; CDR2 reads FYEKMQ (reference sequence). The CDR3 totals 16 residues. Trimming removed 5 bases at V and 8 bases at J, with 24 bases between. DNA for the CDR3: TGTGCCAGCAGCGACATGGGGGACCCGAAACTTGAGGGCTACACCTTC. Translation: CASSDMGDPKLEGYTF.

The chain joins TRBV10-3 to TRBJ2-7; TRBD2 matches at 11 bases. The CDR3 is 19 amino acids. V lost 2 bases and J lost 0; bases outside the gene matches: 12. Germline V CDR1 and CDR2: ENHRY, SYGVKD. In DNA, the CDR3 is TGTGCCATCAGTGAGAGGAGCGGACTAGCGGGCACTACCTCCTACGAGCAGTACTTC. Its translation is CAISERSGLAGTTSYEQYF.

The chain has TRBV7-8 and TRBJ2-5, with 14 bases identical to TRBD2. CDR1 SGHVS and CDR2 FQNEAQ come from the germline V gene. J gave up 4 bases and V 4 bases, and 20 bases lay outside the gene matches. CDR3 length: 21 amino acids. The CDR3 loop reads CASSSDRKGLAGAVWGETQYF. The CDR3 coding sequence is TGTGCCAGCAGCTCGGACAGGAAGGGACTAGCGGGAGCGGTCTGGGGAGAGACCCAGTACTTC.

The chain joins TRBV15 to TRBJ2-2; 7 nucleotides align to TRBD1. Germline trimming cut 1 base from V and 5 bases from J; bases unmatched to any gene: 19. Germline V gene data show CDR1 as LNHNV and CDR2 as YYDKDF (reference sequence). The CDR3 contains 20 residues. The DNA of the CDR3 is TGTGCCACCAGCAGAGGGGACAGTGAAGCCCCAGGAATGGGAACCGGGGAGCTGTTTTTT. It specifies CATSRGDSEAPGMGTGELFF.

This clonotype was detected once. The gene calls are TRBV2 and TRBJ1-2; D not resolved. Trimming pared 4 bases from V and 5 bases from J, leaving 8 bases between. The CDR3 covers 12 residues. Germline CDR1 reads SNHLY; CDR2 reads FYNNEI. CDR3 in amino acids: CASSAVQYGYTF. The CDR3 DNA reads TGTGCCAGCAGTGCCGTGCAATATGGCTACACCTTC.

This clonotype was recorded many times. The V call is TRBV12-3 or TRBV12-4, the J call TRBJ1-1, with a possible D match to TRBD1 (5 bases). This CDR3 has 14 amino acids. Trimming stripped 5 bases from V and 0 bases from J, with 10 bases between. CDR3 protein: CASSPMTVNTEAFF. As DNA, the CDR3 is TGTGCCAGCAGTCCTATGACAGTGAACACTGAAGCTTTCTTT.

This clonotype appeared once. Since the CDR3 does not end with the conserved phenylalanine or tryptophan, this likely comes from a read error. The chain employs TRBV20-1 and TRBJ1-4; tentatively, D is TRBD1 (5 bases). The CDR3 extends over 11 amino acids. Per the germline V gene, CDR1 is DFQATT and CDR2 is SNEGSKA (reference sequence). The CDR3 DNA sequence: TGCACCCCCGGGCAGGGAGAAAAACTGTTTGTT. Translated, it gives CTPGQGEKLFV.